This T cell receptor (beta chain) is from a study of early T cells in non-severe SARS-CoV-2 infection. Study-level information: Bulk RNA isolated from unsorted whole blood underwent sequencing; chains were not paired.

The germline gives CDR1 ENHRY, CDR2 SYGVKD. CDR3 size: 13 residues. V lost 10 bases and J 0 bases, leaving 10 bases between the germline ends. Broader study findings: VDJdb matching skewed toward anti-spike CD8 responses, missing private and CD4 specificities.

This clonotype was seen many times. Its antigen is not identified. In the library, individual cDNA molecules carried attached unique molecular identifiers. In TCRdb, the 5' RACE reads were re-called with MiXCR into one record per CDR3 protein. The sample holds about 64,000 distinct CDR3 sequences, 10% to 12% seen once. The J gene is TRBJ1-3, the V gene TRBV10-3; D is uncertain. Sample: whole blood, taken at baseline. This clonotype originated in an adult who was a healthcare worker with PCR-confirmed SARS-CoV-2 infection or an uninfected control (not recorded which). The DNA of the CDR3 is TGTGCCAGCCTACAGAGCTCTGGAAACACCATATATTTT. Its protein is CASLQSSGNTIYF.